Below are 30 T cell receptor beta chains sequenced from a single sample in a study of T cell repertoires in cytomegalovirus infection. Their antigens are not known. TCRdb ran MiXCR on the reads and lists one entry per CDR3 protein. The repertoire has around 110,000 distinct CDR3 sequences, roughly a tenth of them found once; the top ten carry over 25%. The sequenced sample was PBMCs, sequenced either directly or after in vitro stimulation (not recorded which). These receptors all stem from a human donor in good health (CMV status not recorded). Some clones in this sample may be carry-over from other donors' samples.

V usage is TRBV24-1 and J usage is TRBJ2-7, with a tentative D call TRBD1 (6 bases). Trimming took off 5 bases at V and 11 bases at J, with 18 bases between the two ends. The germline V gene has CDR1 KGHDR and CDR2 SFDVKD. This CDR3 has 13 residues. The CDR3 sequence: CATSALGVKGEYV. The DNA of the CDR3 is TGTGCCACCAGTGCCCTGGGGGTCAAGGGGGAGTACGTC.

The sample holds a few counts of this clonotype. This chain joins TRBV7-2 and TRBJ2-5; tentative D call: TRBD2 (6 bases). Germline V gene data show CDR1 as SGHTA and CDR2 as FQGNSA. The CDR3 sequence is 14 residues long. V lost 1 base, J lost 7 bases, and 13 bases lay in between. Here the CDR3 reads CASSLGLAAVTQYF. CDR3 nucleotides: TGTGCCAGCAGCTTAGGTTTAGCGGCTGTGACCCAGTACTTC.

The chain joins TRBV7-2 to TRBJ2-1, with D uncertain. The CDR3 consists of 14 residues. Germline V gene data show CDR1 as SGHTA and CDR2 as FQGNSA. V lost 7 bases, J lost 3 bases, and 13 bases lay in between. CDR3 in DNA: TGTGCCAGCACCCCGGATGGGTTCTACAATGAGCAGTTCTTC. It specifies CASTPDGFYNEQFF. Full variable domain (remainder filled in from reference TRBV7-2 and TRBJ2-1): GAGVSQSPSNKVTEKGKDVELRCDPISGHTALYWYRQSLGQGLEFLIYFQGNSAPDKSGLPSDRFSAERTGGSVSTLTIQRTQQEDSAVYLCASTPDGFYNEQFFGPGTRLTVL.

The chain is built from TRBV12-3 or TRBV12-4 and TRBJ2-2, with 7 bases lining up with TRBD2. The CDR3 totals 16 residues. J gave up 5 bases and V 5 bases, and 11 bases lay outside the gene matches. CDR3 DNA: TGTGCCAGCAGTCTGATCGAGCGGGACTTAACCGGGGAGCTGTTTTTT. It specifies CASSLIERDLTGELFF.

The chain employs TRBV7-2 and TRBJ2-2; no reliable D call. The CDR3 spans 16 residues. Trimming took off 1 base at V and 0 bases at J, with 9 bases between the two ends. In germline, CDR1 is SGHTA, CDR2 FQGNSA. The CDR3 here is CASSLVADANTGELFF. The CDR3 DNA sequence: TGTGCCAGCAGCTTAGTGGCGGACGCGAACACCGGGGAGCTGTTTTTT.

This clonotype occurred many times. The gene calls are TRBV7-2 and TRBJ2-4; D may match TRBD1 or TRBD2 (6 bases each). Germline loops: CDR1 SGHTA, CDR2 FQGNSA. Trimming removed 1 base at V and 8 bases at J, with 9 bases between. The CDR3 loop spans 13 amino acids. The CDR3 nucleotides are TGTGCCAGCAGCTTAGACAGGGAGGACATTCAGTACTTC. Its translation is CASSLDREDIQYF.

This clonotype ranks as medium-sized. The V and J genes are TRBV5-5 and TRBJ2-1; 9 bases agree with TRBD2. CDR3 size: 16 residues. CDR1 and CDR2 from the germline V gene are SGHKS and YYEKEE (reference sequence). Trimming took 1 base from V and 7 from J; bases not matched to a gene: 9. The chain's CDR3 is CASSLWGGLAGNEQFF. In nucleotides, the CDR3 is TGTGCCAGCAGCTTGTGGGGGGGACTAGCTGGTAATGAGCAGTTCTTC.

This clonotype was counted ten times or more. The CDR3 spells CASSLVASGSPDTQYF. Written as DNA, the CDR3 is TGTGCCAGCAGCTTAGTGGCTAGCGGGAGCCCCGATACGCAGTATTTT. The chain has TRBV7-6 and TRBJ2-3; 10 bases agree with TRBD2. Germline V gene data show CDR1 as SGHVS and CDR2 as FNYEAQ. After removal of 1 base from V and 6 bases from J, the junction contained 7 bases not matched to a gene. This CDR3 comprises 16 residues.

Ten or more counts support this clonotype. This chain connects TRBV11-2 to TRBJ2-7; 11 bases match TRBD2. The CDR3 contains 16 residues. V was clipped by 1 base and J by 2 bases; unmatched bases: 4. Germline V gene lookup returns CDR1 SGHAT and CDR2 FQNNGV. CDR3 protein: CASSLAGTSGAYEQYV. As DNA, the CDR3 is TGTGCCAGCAGCTTAGCCGGGACTAGCGGAGCCTACGAGCAGTACGTC.

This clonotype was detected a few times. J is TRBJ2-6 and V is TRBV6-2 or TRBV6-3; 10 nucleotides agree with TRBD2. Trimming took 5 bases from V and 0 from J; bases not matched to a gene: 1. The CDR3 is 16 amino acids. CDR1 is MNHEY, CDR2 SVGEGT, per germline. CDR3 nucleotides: TGTGCCAGCAGTACTAGCGGGAACTCTGGGGCCAACGTCCTGACTTTC. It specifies CASSTSGNSGANVLTF.

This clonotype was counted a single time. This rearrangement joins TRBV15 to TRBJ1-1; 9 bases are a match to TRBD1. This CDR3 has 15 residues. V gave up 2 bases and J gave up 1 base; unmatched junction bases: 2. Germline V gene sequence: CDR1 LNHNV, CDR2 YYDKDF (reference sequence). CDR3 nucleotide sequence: TGTGCCACCAGCAGACCGGGACAGGGGAACACTGAAGCTTTCTTT. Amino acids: CATSRPGQGNTEAFF.

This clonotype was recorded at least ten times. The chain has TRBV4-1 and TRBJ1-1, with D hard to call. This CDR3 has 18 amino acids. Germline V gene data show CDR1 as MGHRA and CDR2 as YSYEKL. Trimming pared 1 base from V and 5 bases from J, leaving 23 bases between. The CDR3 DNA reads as TGCGCCAGCAGCCAAGTGTCTCAGTATGTAAGGATAGGGACTGAAGCTTTCTTT. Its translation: CASSQVSQYVRIGTEAFF.

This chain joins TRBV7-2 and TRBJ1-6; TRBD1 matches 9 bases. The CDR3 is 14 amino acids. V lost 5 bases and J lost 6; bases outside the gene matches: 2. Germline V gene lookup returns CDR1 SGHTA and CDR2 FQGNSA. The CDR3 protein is CASSMDRGNSPLHF. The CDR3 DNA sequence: TGTGCCAGCAGCATGGACAGGGGTAATTCACCCCTCCACTTT.

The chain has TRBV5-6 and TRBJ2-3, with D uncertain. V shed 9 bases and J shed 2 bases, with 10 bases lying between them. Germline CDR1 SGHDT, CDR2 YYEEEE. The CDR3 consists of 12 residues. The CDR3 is CANSLYTDTQYF. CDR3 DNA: TGTGCCAACAGTCTCTACACAGATACGCAGTATTTT.

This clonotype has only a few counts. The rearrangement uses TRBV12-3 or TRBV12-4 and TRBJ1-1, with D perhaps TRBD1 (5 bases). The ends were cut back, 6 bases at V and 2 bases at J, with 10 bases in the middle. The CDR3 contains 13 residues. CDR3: CASSDDSNTEAFF. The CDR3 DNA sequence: TGTGCCAGCAGCGACGACAGCAACACTGAAGCTTTCTTT.

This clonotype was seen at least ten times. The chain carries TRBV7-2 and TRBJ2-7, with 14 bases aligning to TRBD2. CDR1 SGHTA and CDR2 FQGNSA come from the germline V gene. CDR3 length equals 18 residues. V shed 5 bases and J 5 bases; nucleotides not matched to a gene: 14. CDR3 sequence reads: CASSPYPGTSGSGNEQYF. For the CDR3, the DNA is TGTGCCAGCAGCCCTTACCCGGGGACTAGCGGGAGCGGGAACGAGCAGTACTTC.

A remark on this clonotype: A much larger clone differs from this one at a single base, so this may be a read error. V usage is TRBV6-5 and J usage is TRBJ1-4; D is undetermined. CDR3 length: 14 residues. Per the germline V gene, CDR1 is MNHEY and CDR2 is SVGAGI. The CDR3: CVSSYSGFNEKLFF. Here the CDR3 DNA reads TGTGTCAGCAGTTACTCGGGATTCAATGAAAAACTGTTTTTT.

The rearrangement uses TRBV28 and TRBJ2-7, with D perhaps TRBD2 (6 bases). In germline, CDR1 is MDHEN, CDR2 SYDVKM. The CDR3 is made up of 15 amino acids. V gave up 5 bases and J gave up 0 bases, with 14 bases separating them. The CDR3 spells CASSVGGGLSYEQYF. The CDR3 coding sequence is TGTGCCAGCAGTGTTGGGGGAGGCCTCTCCTACGAGCAGTACTTC.

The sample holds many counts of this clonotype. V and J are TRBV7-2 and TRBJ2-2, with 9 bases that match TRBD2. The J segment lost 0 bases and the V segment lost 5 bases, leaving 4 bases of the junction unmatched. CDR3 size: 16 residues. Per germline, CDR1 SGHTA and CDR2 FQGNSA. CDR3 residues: CASSPRLAANTGELFF. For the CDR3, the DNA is TGTGCCAGCAGCCCCCGACTAGCGGCGAACACCGGGGAGCTGTTTTTT.

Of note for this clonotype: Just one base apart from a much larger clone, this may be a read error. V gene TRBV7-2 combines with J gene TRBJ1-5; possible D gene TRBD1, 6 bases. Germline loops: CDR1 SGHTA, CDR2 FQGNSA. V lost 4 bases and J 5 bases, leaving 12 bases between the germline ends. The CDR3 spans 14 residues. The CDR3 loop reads CASSYGTNYQPQHF. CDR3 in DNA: TGTGCCAGCAGCTACGGGACAAATTATCAGCCCCAGCATTTT.

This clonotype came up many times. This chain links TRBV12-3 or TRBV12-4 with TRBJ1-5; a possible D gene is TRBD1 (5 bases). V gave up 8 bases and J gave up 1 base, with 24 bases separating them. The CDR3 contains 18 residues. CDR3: CASAPPPGRAGSNQPQHF. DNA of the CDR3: TGTGCCAGCGCACCTCCACCGGGACGCGCCGGGAGCAATCAGCCCCAGCATTTT.

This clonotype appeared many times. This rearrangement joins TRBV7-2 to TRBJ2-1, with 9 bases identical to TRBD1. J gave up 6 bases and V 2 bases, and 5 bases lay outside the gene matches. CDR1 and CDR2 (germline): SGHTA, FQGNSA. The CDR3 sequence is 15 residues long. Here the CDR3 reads CASSLLGTGINEQFF. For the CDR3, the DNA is TGTGCCAGCAGCTTACTTGGGACAGGGATCAATGAGCAGTTCTTC.

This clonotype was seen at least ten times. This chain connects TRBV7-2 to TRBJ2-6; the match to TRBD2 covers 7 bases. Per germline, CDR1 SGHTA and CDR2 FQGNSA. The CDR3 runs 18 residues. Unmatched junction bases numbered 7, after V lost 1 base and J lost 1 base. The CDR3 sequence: CASSLGLAALSGANVLTF. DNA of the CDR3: TGTGCCAGCAGCTTAGGGCTAGCGGCCCTTTCTGGGGCCAACGTCCTGACTTTC.

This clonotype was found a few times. The DNA of the CDR3 is TGCGCCAGCAGCGTGGGGGACAGGGGTGTCGTTGGCTACACCTTC. Translating it yields CASSVGDRGVVGYTF. J is TRBJ1-2 and V is TRBV4-1; 10 nucleotides match TRBD1. CDR1 is MGHRA and CDR2 is YSYEKL in the germline V gene. There are 15 residues in the CDR3. Unmatched junction bases numbered 10, after V lost 5 bases and J lost 7 bases.

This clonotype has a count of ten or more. The CDR3 is CASSTYRAETQYF. CDR3 nucleotides: TGTGCCAGCAGCACCTACAGGGCTGAGACCCAGTACTTC. The chain uses TRBV7-2 and TRBJ2-5; perhaps TRBD1 as D (6 bases). This CDR3 comprises 13 residues. Germline CDR1 and CDR2: SGHTA and FQGNSA. Trimming took off 5 bases at V and 5 bases at J, with 12 bases between the two ends.

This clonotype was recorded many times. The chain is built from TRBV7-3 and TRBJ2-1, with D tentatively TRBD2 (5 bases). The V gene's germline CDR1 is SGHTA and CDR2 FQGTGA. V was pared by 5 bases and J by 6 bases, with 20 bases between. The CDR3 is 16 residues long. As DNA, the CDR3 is TGTGCCAGCAGCCCTATCCGGGGAACGGGGTCCAATGAGCAGTTCTTC. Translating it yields CASSPIRGTGSNEQFF.

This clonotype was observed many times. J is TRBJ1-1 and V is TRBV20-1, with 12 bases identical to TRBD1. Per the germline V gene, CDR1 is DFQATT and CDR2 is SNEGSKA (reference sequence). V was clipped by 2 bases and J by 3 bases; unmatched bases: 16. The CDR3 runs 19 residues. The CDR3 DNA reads TGCAGTGCTAGATGGGAACTAAGCGGGACAGGGGGCAGGTACACTGAAGCTTTCTTT. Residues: CSARWELSGTGGRYTEAFF.

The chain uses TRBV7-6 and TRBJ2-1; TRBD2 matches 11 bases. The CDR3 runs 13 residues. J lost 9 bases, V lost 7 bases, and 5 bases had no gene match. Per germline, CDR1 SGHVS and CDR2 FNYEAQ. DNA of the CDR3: TGTGCCAGCACTGGGCTAGCGGGAGGTGAGCAGTTCTTC. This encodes CASTGLAGGEQFF.

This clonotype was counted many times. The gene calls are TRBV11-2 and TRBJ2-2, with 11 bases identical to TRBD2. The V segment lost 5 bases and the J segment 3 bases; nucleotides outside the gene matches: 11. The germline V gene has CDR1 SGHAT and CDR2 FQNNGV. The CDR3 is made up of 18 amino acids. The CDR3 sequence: CASSDSWLLAGDTGELFF. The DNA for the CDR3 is TGTGCCAGCAGCGATAGTTGGTTACTAGCGGGAGACACCGGGGAGCTGTTTTTT.

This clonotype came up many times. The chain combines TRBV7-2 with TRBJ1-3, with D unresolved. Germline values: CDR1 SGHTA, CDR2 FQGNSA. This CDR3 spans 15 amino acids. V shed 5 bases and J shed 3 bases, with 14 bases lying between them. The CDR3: CASSPGGVIGNTIYF. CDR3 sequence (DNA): TGTGCCAGCAGCCCCGGTGGGGTGATTGGAAACACCATATATTTT.